Listed here are 20 T cell receptor beta chains from one sample, sequenced in a study of shared clonotypes between healthy human individuals. Only in-frame clones appear in the TCRdb table, and some are missing; sequencing was by immunoSEQ multiplex PCR. The table records 2 million to 3 million clones, 93% of them present only once. The sample was naive CD4+ T cells from PBMCs. Subset meaning: CD45RA+ positively selected. The receptor source for this set is a man younger than 35 in good health. Some clones in this sample may be carry-over from other donors' samples.

As concerns this clone: This same CDR3 is encoded by further DNA sequences in the sample. This chain connects TRBV29-1 to TRBJ1-4, with no clear D. V was shortened by 6 bases and J by 0 bases, with 2 bases between the two germline ends. Germline V gene data show CDR1 as SQVTM and CDR2 as ANQGSEA. CDR3 size: 11 residues. CDR3 sequence: CSVATNEKLFF. The DNA of the CDR3 is TGCAGCGTAGCAACTAATGAAAAACTGTTTTTT.

The V and J genes are TRBV4-2 and TRBJ2-1, with 8 nucleotides matching TRBD2. V shed 4 bases and J 10 bases; nucleotides not matched to a gene: 6. Germline loops: CDR1 LGHNA, CDR2 YNFKEQ. The CDR3 loop spans 13 amino acids. The CDR3 DNA reads TGTGCCAGCAGCCCCAGGGCTAGCGGGGAGCAGTTCTTC. This codes for CASSPRASGEQFF.

V and J are TRBV4-2 and TRBJ2-2; TRBD1 matches at 8 bases. V gave up 0 bases and J gave up 4 bases; unmatched junction bases: 4. The CDR3 is 16 amino acids. Looked up from germline, CDR1 is LGHNA and CDR2 is YNFKEQ. The CDR3 bases are TGTGCCAGCAGCCAAGAAGAGGACAGGGCCACCGGGGAGCTGTTTTTT. It yields the protein CASSQEEDRATGELFF.

This clone was detected only once. The V and J genes are TRBV5-1 and TRBJ2-7; D not certain. The CDR3 covers 15 residues. V was trimmed by 0 bases and J by 1 base, leaving 11 bases between them. Looked up from germline, CDR1 is SGHRS and CDR2 is YFSETQ. The CDR3 region is CASSLAGSASYEQYF. For the CDR3, the DNA is TGCGCCAGCAGCTTGGCCGGATCAGCGTCCTACGAGCAGTACTTC.

The rearrangement joins TRBV28 to TRBJ1-5; D gene uncertain. V lost 8 bases and J lost 6, with 17 bases in between. This CDR3 is 14 amino acids long. Germline lookup yields CDR1 MDHEN and CDR2 SYDVKM. In DNA form, the CDR3 reads TGTGCCAGCCGAATGCATCAAGGAACTCAGCCCCAGCATTTT. Translation gives CASRMHQGTQPQHF.

This chain joins TRBV19 and TRBJ1-4, with D perhaps matching TRBD1 (5 bases). Per germline, CDR1 LNHDA and CDR2 SQIVND (reference sequence). V dropped 3 bases and J dropped 5 bases, with 16 bases sitting between them. This CDR3 comprises 16 residues. The CDR3 region is CASSIRSPGGNEKLFF. The CDR3 DNA reads as TGTGCCAGTAGTATCCGTTCGCCGGGGGGGAATGAAAAACTGTTTTTT. The variable domain in full, completed from reference TRBV19 and TRBJ1-4, reads DGGITQSPKYLFRKEGQNVTLSCEQNLNHDAMYWYRQDPGQGLRLIYYSQIVNDFQKGDIAEGYSVSREKKESFPLTVTSAQKNPTAFYLCASSIRSPGGNEKLFFGSGTQLSVL.

The J gene is TRBJ2-7, the V gene TRBV5-6, with D possibly matching TRBD2 (6 bases). The CDR3 consists of 14 residues. Germline V gene sequence: CDR1 SGHDT, CDR2 YYEEEE. V gave up 3 bases and J gave up 4 bases, with 14 bases separating them. The CDR3 spells CASSSWTTPYEQYF. CDR3 DNA: TGTGCCAGCAGCTCATGGACTACCCCGTACGAGCAGTACTTC.

The V and J genes are TRBV5-1 and TRBJ2-7; possible D gene TRBD1, 6 bases. This CDR3 comprises 16 residues. Per the germline V gene, CDR1 is SGHRS and CDR2 is YFSETQ. Trimming left V 0 bases short and J 0 bases short, with 13 bases between. CDR3 loop: CASSLAGAGSSYEQYF. The CDR3 DNA sequence: TGCGCCAGCAGCTTGGCAGGGGCAGGAAGCTCCTACGAGCAGTACTTC.

The chain is built from TRBV7-3 and TRBJ2-5, with 9 bases matching TRBD1. CDR1 is SGHTA and CDR2 is FQGTGA in the germline V gene. The CDR3 is made up of 15 amino acids. The V gene end was trimmed by 5 bases and the J gene end by 5 bases; junction bases not matched to a gene: 9. CDR3 in amino acids: CASSPRTGAFETQYF. The CDR3 DNA sequence: TGTGCCAGCAGCCCTAGGACAGGGGCTTTTGAGACCCAGTACTTC.

The chain is built from TRBV10-3 and TRBJ2-1, with D unresolved. Germline loops: CDR1 ENHRY, CDR2 SYGVKD. CDR3 length: 11 amino acids. Trimming removed 2 bases from V and 5 bases from J, with 1 base in between. The CDR3: CAISEDNEQFF. For the CDR3, the DNA is TGTGCCATCAGTGAGGACAATGAGCAGTTCTTC.

The chain joins TRBV5-1 to TRBJ2-1; D not certain. V dropped 1 base and J dropped 0 bases, with 11 bases sitting between them. The CDR3 totals 16 residues. CDR1 SGHRS and CDR2 YFSETQ come from the germline V gene. The CDR3 DNA follows: TGCGCCAGCAGCTTGCGAGCGCCTAGCTCCTACAATGAGCAGTTCTTC. This translates into CASSLRAPSSYNEQFF.

V usage is TRBV28 and J usage is TRBJ2-3; 8 nucleotides align to TRBD1. V lost 4 bases and J lost 1; bases outside the gene matches: 7. The CDR3 contains 16 residues. Germline loops: CDR1 MDHEN, CDR2 SYDVKM. CDR3 loop: CASSSQGATGTDTQYF. CDR3 DNA: TGTGCCAGCAGTTCCCAGGGGGCGACAGGCACAGATACGCAGTATTTT.

CDR3 sequence: CASSSPSRTGGSYEQYF. CDR3 bases: TGTGCCAGCAGTTCCCCCTCACGGACAGGGGGCTCCTACGAGCAGTACTTC. The V gene is TRBV27, the J gene TRBJ2-7; 10 nucleotides line up with TRBD1. V trimming: 4 bases; J trimming: 0 bases; junction bases outside the gene matches: 9. The CDR3 has 17 residues. Looked up from germline, CDR1 is MNHEY and CDR2 is SMNVEV (reference sequence).

The chain has TRBV30 and TRBJ1-4, with no clear D. V was cut by 3 bases and J by 7 bases, with 21 bases left in between. Germline assignment: CDR1 GTSNPN and CDR2 SVGIG (reference sequence). This CDR3 region has 16 residues. The CDR3 DNA is TGTGCCTGGAGCCGATCAAGGGTCTCAGTCGGTGAAAAACTGTTTTTT. Protein sequence: CAWSRSRVSVGEKLFF.

This clone was counted a single time. Given a much more abundant clone one base away, this may be a read error. V gene TRBV28 combines with J gene TRBJ2-7; D is undetermined. From germline, CDR1 is MDHEN and CDR2 SYDVKM. This CDR3 region has 10 residues. CDR3 sequence reads: CTSSSYEQYF. The CDR3 nucleotides are TGTACCAGCAGTTCCTACGAGCAGTACTTC.

The chain links TRBV6-6 to TRBJ1-5, with D unclear. The germline CDR1 and CDR2 sequences are MNHNY and SVGAGI (reference sequence). With 5 bases removed from V and 2 bases from J, the gap between germline ends came to 16 bases. This CDR3 has 16 amino acids. This CDR3 reads CASSPLYGRRNQPQHF. As DNA, the CDR3 is TGTGCCAGCAGTCCTTTGTACGGGCGTCGCAATCAGCCCCAGCATTTT.

The V call is TRBV11-2, the J call TRBJ1-1; D perhaps matches TRBD1 (5 bases). From germline, CDR1 is SGHAT and CDR2 FQNNGV. V lost 6 bases and J 5 bases, leaving 25 bases between the germline ends. The length of the CDR3 is 17 residues. The CDR3, as DNA: TGTGCCAGCAGTTACCGGCGTATGGGGGTTCGAAATACTGAAGCTTTCTTT. Its translation is CASSYRRMGVRNTEAFF.

The genes are TRBV7-6 and TRBJ1-5, with 7 bases fitting TRBD1. Trimming cost V 8 bases and J 3 bases; bases outside gene matches: 4. The CDR3 spans 13 residues. Germline V gives CDR1 SGHVS, CDR2 FNYEAQ. CDR3 sequence (DNA): TGTGCCAGCGGGACAGATCCCAATCAGCCCCAGCATTTT. Its protein is CASGTDPNQPQHF.

J is TRBJ1-4 and V is TRBV5-4; D unclear. The CDR3 covers 15 residues. Per the germline V gene, CDR1 is SGHNT and CDR2 is YYREEE (reference sequence). Trimming removed 5 bases from V and 0 bases from J, with 11 bases in between. In nucleotides, the CDR3 is TGTGCCAGCAGTTTAAACCCTGCAACTAATGAAAAACTGTTTTTT. It translates to CASSLNPATNEKLFF.

The chain carries TRBV2 and TRBJ1-2; D gene ambiguous. This CDR3 has 11 amino acids. Looked up from germline, CDR1 is SNHLY and CDR2 is FYNNEI. The V gene lost 5 bases and the J gene lost 8 bases, with 9 bases spanning the gap. The CDR3 is CASSPSGGYTF. In DNA, the CDR3 is TGTGCCAGCAGTCCCTCCGGAGGCTACACCTTC.